This T cell receptor (beta chain) originates from a study of blood T cells in healthy people across ages. With a J-beta primer mix and a sample-barcoded 5' primer, a second PCR ran roughly 6 to 12 cycles. Each cDNA molecule received a tag from a template-switch adaptor that had 12 random nucleotides. TCRdb ran MiXCR on the 5' RACE reads and lists one entry per CDR3 protein. Of approximately 730,000 distinct CDR3 sequences in the sample, approximately 39% were seen once. The CDR3 is 14 residues long. Germline V gene sequence: CDR1 LGHDT, CDR2 YNNKEL (reference sequence). The J segment lost 6 bases and the V segment lost 2 bases, leaving 6 bases of the junction unmatched. Healthy Caucasians from Russia aged roughly 6 to 95 served as donors.

This clonotype was obtained from a woman aged 55 to 70 in good health. Input material: blood. This sequence joins TRBV3-1 and TRBJ1-2, with 7 nucleotides matching TRBD1. The CDR3 here is CASSQTRGPHGYTF. The CDR3 DNA reads as TGTGCCAGCAGCCAAACGAGGGGGCCTCATGGCTACACCTTC.